This T cell receptor beta chain derives from a study of post-analysis software for immune sequencing data. Study-level results: TRBV5-6, TRBV5-1 and TRBV20-1 belonged to a set of roughly 5 TRBV segments that were more frequent in patients than controls.

This clonotype has ten or more counts. The antigen is unknown. In germline, CDR1 is SQVTM, CDR2 ANQGSEA. The CDR3 is 17 residues long. Trimming at V came to 7 bases and at J to 5 bases, leaving 19 bases not matched to a gene. The TCR beta cDNA libraries contained unique molecular identifiers. TCRdb reprocessed the PCR reads via MiXCR and lists one record per CDR3 protein. This table has 150,000 to 200,000 distinct CDR3 sequences, roughly 30% appearing once. The sequencing input was blood. The TCR comes from a girl aged 10-17 years with multiple sclerosis. V is TRBV29-1 and J is TRBJ2-1; TRBD1 matches at 8 bases. The CDR3 coding sequence is TGCAGCGCTAGGGGTGGTGGGGGACAGGCGAAACACAATGAGCAGTTCTTC. Protein product: CSARGGGGQAKHNEQFF.